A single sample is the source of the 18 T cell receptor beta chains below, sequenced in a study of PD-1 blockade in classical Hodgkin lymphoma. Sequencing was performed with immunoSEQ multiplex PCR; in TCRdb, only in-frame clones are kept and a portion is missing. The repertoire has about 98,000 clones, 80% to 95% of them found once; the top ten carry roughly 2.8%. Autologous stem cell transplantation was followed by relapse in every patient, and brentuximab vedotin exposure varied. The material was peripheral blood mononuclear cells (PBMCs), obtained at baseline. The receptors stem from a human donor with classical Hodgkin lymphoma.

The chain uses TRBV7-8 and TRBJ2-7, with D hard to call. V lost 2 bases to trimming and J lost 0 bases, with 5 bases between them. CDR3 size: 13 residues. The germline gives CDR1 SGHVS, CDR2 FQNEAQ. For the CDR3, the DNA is TGTGCCAGCAGCTTAACCCCCTCCTACGAGCAGTACTTC. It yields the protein CASSLTPSYEQYF.

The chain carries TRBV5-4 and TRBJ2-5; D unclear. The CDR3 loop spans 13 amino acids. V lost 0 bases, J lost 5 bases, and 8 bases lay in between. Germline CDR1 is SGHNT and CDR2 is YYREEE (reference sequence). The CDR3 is CASSLGFEETQYF. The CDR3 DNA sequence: TGTGCCAGCAGCTTGGGTTTCGAGGAGACCCAGTACTTC.

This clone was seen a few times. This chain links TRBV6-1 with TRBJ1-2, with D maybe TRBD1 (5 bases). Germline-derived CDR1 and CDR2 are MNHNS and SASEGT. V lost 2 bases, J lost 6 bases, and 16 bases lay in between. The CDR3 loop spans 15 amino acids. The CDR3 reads CASSEPGPRRHGYTF. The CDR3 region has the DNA TGTGCCAGCAGTGAACCGGGACCCCGGCGGCATGGCTACACCTTC.

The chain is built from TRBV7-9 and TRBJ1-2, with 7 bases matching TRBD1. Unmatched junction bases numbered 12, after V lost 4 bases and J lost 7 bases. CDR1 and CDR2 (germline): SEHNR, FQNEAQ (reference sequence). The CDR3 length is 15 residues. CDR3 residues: CASSSADRAWPGYTF. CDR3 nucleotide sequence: TGTGCCAGCAGCTCCGCAGACAGGGCCTGGCCTGGCTACACCTTC. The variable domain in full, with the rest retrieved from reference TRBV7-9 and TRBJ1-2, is DTGVSQNPRHKITKRGQNVTFRCDPISEHNRLYWYRQTLGQGPEFLTYFQNEAQLEKSRLLSDRFSAERPKGSFSTLEIQRTEQGDSAMYLCASSSADRAWPGYTFGSGTRLTVV.

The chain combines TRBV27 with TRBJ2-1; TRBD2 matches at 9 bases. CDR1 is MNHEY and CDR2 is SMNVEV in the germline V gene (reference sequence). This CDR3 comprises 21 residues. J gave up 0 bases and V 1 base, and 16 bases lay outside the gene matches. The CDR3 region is CASSLLGAFISSGDSYNEQFF. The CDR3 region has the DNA TGTGCCAGCAGTTTATTGGGGGCCTTTATTTCTAGCGGGGACTCCTACAATGAGCAGTTCTTC.

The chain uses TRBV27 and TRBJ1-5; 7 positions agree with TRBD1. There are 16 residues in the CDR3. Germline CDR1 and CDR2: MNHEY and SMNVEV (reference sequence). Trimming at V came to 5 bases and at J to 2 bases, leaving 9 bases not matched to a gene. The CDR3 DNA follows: TGTGCCAGCAGTCCGCGAGGGGGCATTCGCAATCAGCCCCAGCATTTT. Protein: CASSPRGGIRNQPQHF.

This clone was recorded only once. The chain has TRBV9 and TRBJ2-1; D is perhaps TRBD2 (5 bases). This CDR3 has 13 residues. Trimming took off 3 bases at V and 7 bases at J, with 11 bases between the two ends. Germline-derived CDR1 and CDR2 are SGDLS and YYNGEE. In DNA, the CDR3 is TGTGCCAGCAGCGCCCGGGGAAGTAATGAGCAGTTCTTC. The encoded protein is CASSARGSNEQFF. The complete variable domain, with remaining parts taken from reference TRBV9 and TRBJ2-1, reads DSGVTQTPKHLITATGQRVTLRCSPRSGDLSVYWYQQSLDQGLQFLIQYYNGEERAKGNILERFSAQQFPDLHSELNLSSLELGDSALYFCASSARGSNEQFFGPGTRLTVL.

This CDR3 is CASREKAGLVGYF. The CDR3 coding sequence is TGTGCCAGCAGGGAAAAAGCAGGGCTAGTTGGATATTTT. V and J are TRBV6-1 and TRBJ1-3, with a tentative D call TRBD1 (5 bases). Germline assignment: CDR1 MNHNS and CDR2 SASEGT. Trimming took off 6 bases at V and 15 bases at J, with 21 bases between the two ends. The CDR3 consists of 13 residues.

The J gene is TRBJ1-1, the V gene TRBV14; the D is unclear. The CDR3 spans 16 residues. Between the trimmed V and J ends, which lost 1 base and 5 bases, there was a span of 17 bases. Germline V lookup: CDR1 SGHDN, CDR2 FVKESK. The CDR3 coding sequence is TGTGCCAGCAGCCAAGGCAGGCTTGTGTCTTGGACTGAAGCTTTCTTT. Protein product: CASSQGRLVSWTEAFF.

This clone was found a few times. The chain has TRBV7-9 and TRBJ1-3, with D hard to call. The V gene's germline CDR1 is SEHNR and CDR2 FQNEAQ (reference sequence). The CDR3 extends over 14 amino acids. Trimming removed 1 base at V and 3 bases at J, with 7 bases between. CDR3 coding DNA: TGTGCCAGCAGCTTAGGAGTCGGTGGAAACACCATATATTTT. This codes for CASSLGVGGNTIYF.

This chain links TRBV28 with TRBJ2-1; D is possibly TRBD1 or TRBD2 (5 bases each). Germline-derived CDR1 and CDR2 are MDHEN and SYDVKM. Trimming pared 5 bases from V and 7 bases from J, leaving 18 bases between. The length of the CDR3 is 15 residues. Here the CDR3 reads CASSVQGPGGNEQFF. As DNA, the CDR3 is TGTGCCAGCAGTGTCCAGGGCCCTGGCGGGAATGAGCAGTTCTTC.

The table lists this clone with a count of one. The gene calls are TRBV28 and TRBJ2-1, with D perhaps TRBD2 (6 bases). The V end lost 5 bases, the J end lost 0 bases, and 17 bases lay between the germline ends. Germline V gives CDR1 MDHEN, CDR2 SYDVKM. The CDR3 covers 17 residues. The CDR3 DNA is TGTGCCAGCAGTCTCCTCCCGGCGGGGACCTCCTACAATGAGCAGTTCTTC. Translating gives CASSLLPAGTSYNEQFF.

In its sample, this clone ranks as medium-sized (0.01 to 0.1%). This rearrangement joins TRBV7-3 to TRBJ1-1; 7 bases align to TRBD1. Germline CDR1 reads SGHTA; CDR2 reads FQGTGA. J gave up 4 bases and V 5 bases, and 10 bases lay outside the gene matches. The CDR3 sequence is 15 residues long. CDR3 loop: CASSASGGVGTEAFF. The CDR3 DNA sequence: TGTGCCAGCAGCGCGTCAGGGGGGGTCGGCACTGAAGCTTTCTTT. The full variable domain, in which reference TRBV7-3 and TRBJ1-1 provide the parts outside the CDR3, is GAGVSQTPSNKVTEKGKYVELRCDPISGHTALYWYRQSLGQGPEFLIYFQGTGAADDSGLPNDRFFAVRPEGSVSTLKIQRTERGDSAVYLCASSASGGVGTEAFFGQGTRLTVV.

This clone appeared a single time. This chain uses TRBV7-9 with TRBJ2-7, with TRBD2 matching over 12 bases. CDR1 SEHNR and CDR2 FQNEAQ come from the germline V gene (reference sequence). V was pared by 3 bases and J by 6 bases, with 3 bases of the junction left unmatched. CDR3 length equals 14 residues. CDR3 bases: TGTGCCAGCAGCTTGACTAGCGGGAGAGCCGAGCAGTACTTC. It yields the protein CASSLTSGRAEQYF.

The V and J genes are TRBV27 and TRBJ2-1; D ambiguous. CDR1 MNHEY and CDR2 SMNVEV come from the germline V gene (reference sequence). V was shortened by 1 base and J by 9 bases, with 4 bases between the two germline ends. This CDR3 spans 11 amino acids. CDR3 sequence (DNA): TGTGCCAGCAGTTTATTGGGTGAGCAGTTCTTC. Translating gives CASSLLGEQFF.

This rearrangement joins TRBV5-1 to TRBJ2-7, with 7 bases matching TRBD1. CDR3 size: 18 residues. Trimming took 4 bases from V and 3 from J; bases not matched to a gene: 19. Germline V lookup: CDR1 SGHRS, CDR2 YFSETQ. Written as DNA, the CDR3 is TGCGCCAGCAGCCGTCCGGGACAGCTCACCGAACGATACTACGAGCAGTACTTC. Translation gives CASSRPGQLTERYYEQYF.

The CDR3 DNA reads TGCAGCGTTGGGGGCATCCTCTCCTACGAGCAGTACTTC. Protein product: CSVGGILSYEQYF. The gene calls are TRBV29-1 and TRBJ2-7; maybe TRBD1 (5 bases). V dropped 4 bases and J dropped 0 bases, with 10 bases sitting between them. CDR1 is SQVTM and CDR2 is ANQGSEA in the germline V gene. The CDR3 has 13 amino acids.

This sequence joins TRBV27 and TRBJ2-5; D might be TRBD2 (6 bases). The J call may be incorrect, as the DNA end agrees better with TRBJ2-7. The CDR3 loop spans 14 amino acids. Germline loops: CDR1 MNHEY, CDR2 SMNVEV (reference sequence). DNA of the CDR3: TGTGCCAGCAGTTCTGGGCCCCGCGGGGACGAGCAGTACTTC. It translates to CASSSGPRGDEQYF.